The rows below give T cell receptor beta chains drawn from one sample of a study of blood T cell repertoires in COVID-19. Profiling relied on immunoSEQ multiplex PCR, and the TCRdb table lists in-frame clones only, not all of them. The profile shows over 50,000 clones, 76% of them singletons. The sample comprised peripheral blood. The receptors here all came from a woman aged 45-65 years with active or convalescent COVID-19. Both conserved end residues are part of each CDR3. Fields, in order: J gene, clone size, V gene, D gene, CDR3 protein, CDR3 DNA. A D gene is named only where the DNA matches it firmly. Clone size appears in some rows only: once, few, many, or a class for an expanded clone.

TRBJ2-6,few,TRBV4-2,NA,CASSQRVSGANVLTF,TGTGCCAGCAGTCAACGGGTTTCTGGGGCCAACGTCCTGACTTTC
TRBJ2-2,few,TRBV4-3,NA,CASSQVYSGNTGELFF,TGCGCCAGCAGCCAAGTGTACAGCGGGAACACCGGGGAGCTGTTTTTT
TRBJ1-2,NA,TRBV20-1,NA,CSARRQEVYTF,TGCAGTGCTAGACGACAGGAGGTGTACACCTTC
TRBJ1-2,NA,TRBV6-2/TRBV6-3,NA,CASSYFKGNGYTF,TGTGCCAGCAGTTACTTCAAGGGGAATGGCTACACCTTC
TRBJ2-5,NA,TRBV30,TRBD1,CAWNRGQETQYF,TGTGCCTGGAACAGGGGCCAAGAGACCCAGTACTTC
TRBJ1-1,NA,TRBV20-1,TRBD1,CSASPGGNTEAFF,TGCAGTGCTAGTCCAGGGGGGAACACTGAAGCTTTCTTT
TRBJ2-5,NA,TRBV11-2,TRBD1,CASSLAGGYETQYF,TGTGCCAGCAGCTTAGCAGGGGGTTACGAGACCCAGTACTTC
TRBJ2-1,NA,TRBV4-1,TRBD2,CASSQPTPSGAYNEQFF,TGCGCCAGCAGCCAACCTACCCCGAGCGGGGCCTACAATGAGCAGTTCTTC
TRBJ2-2,NA,TRBV11-3,TRBD1,CASSPRTGTGTSGELFF,TGTGCCAGCAGCCCCCGAACCGGGACAGGGACGTCCGGGGAGCTGTTTTTT
TRBJ1-5,NA,TRBV6-5,NA,CASTNRRGGQPQHF,TGTGCCAGCACGAACCGGAGGGGAGGACAGCCCCAGCATTTT
TRBJ2-2,NA,TRBV7-2,TRBD2,CASRPGLAGGGELFF,TGTGCCAGCAGACCGGGACTAGCGGGCGGCGGGGAGCTGTTTTTT
TRBJ1-1,NA,TRBV27,NA,CASSSNGRVNTEAFF,TGTGCCAGCAGTTCAAACGGGCGGGTGAACACTGAAGCTTTCTTT
TRBJ2-1,NA,TRBV25-1,TRBD2,CASSDPASGRATEQFF,TGTGCCAGCAGTGACCCTGCTAGCGGGAGGGCCACTGAGCAGTTCTTC
TRBJ2-3,NA,TRBV7-9,TRBD2,CASRSGSGSDTQYF,TGTGCCAGCAGGAGCGGGAGTGGGTCAGATACGCAGTATTTT
TRBJ2-3,NA,TRBV5-1,NA,CASSLRRDLGPDTQYF,TGCGCCAGCAGCTTGCGGCGGGACCTAGGGCCAGATACGCAGTATTTT
TRBJ2-3,NA,TRBV27,NA,CASSFRDTSTDTQYF,TGTGCCAGCAGTTTCCGGGATACTAGCACAGATACGCAGTATTTT
TRBJ2-1,NA,TRBV5-1,NA,CASSWLQGDPYNEQFF,TGCGCCAGCAGCTGGTTACAGGGAGATCCGTACAATGAGCAGTTCTTC
TRBJ1-4,once,TRBV7-2,TRBD1,CASSYRTGGKLFF,TGTGCCAGCAGCTACCGGACAGGGGGAAAACTGTTTTTT
TRBJ1-1,NA,TRBV19,TRBD1,CASSFTGTGTTEAFF,TGTGCCAGTAGTTTTACCGGGACAGGGACAACTGAAGCTTTCTTT
TRBJ1-2,NA,TRBV7-2,TRBD1,CASSLGQGGGYTF,TGTGCCAGCAGCTTAGGACAGGGCGGTGGCTACACCTTC
TRBJ2-2,medium-sized,TRBV7-3,TRBD2,CASSPLASNTGELFF,TGTGCCAGCAGCCCACTAGCGTCGAACACCGGGGAGCTGTTTTTT
TRBJ2-3,NA,TRBV24-1,TRBD2,CATSGGRAGRGDTQYF,TGTGCCACCAGTGGCGGGAGGGCAGGGCGAGGAGATACGCAGTATTTT
TRBJ1-2,NA,TRBV5-6,TRBD1,CASSSRQGRVVIYGYTF,TGTGCCAGCAGCTCACGACAGGGGAGGGTGGTGATCTATGGCTACACCTTC
TRBJ2-2,NA,TRBV4-3,TRBD2,CASSQFPGLAVVALPNTGELFF,TGCGCCAGCAGCCAGTTTCCGGGACTAGCGGTCGTCGCACTGCCGAACACCGGGGAGCTGTTTTTT
TRBJ1-4,NA,TRBV7-9,NA,CASSLGPRGPEEKLFF,TGTGCCAGCAGCTTAGGCCCACGAGGGCCAGAAGAAAAACTGTTTTTT
TRBJ1-1,NA,TRBV9,NA,CASNRGGLNTEAFF,TGTGCCAGCAATAGAGGCGGCTTGAACACTGAAGCTTTCTTT
TRBJ2-3,few,TRBV30,TRBD2,CAWAGRAGSADTQYF,TGTGCCTGGGCGGGGCGAGCGGGAAGTGCGGATACGCAGTATTTT
TRBJ1-2,NA,TRBV5-8,TRBD1,CASSSLTTGTAYGYTF,TGTGCCAGCAGCTCCCTGACGACCGGGACAGCCTATGGCTACACCTTC
TRBJ2-5,NA,TRBV7-7,TRBD2,CASSLGAGVAETQYF,TGTGCTAGCAGCTTGGGAGCGGGAGTAGCAGAGACCCAGTACTTC
TRBJ2-1,NA,TRBV9,NA,CASSVDSDEQFF,TGTGCCAGCAGCGTAGATAGCGATGAGCAGTTCTTC
TRBJ2-5,NA,TRBV19,NA,CASSISGQETQYF,TGTGCCAGTAGTATTTCGGGTCAAGAGACCCAGTACTTC
TRBJ2-5,NA,TRBV7-2,NA,CASSLVFQYQETQYF,TGTGCCAGCAGCTTAGTGTTCCAGTACCAAGAGACCCAGTACTTC
TRBJ1-1,NA,TRBV30,NA,CAWSALTGMGTEAFF,TGTGCCTGGAGTGCCCTCACAGGGATGGGCACTGAAGCTTTCTTT
TRBJ1-3,NA,TRBV10-3,NA,CAISEQRLNTIYF,TGTGCCATCAGTGAACAGAGATTAAACACCATATATTTT
TRBJ1-2,once,TRBV7-2,NA,CASSLNGVGLGLEFYGYTF,TGTGCCAGCAGCTTGAATGGAGTAGGGCTGGGGCTGGAGTTCTATGGCTACACCTTC
TRBJ2-7,NA,TRBV5-1,TRBD2,CASNLVAGVREQYF,TGCGCCAGCAACCTAGTAGCGGGAGTACGCGAGCAGTACTTC
TRBJ1-1,few,TRBV5-5,NA,CASSLALTGEAFF,TGTGCCAGCAGCTTGGCCTTGACAGGTGAAGCTTTCTTT
TRBJ1-2,NA,TRBV20-1,TRBD1,CSASRRDSSYGYTF,TGCAGTGCTAGTCGCCGGGACAGTAGCTATGGCTACACCTTC
TRBJ2-6,NA,TRBV27,TRBD1,CASRRGQGPYSGANVLTF,TGTGCCAGCAGACGCGGACAGGGCCCTTACTCTGGGGCCAACGTCCTGACTTTC
TRBJ2-2,NA,TRBV6-5,NA,CASNRGQLNTGELFF,TGTGCCAGCAACCGAGGGCAGTTGAACACCGGGGAGCTGTTTTTT
TRBJ1-2,NA,TRBV5-1,NA,CASSFGSRVDGYTF,TGCGCCAGCAGCTTCGGCTCCAGGGTGGACGGCTACACCTTC
TRBJ1-2,once,TRBV29-1,TRBD1,CSVDPADREGYTF,TGCAGCGTTGACCCTGCGGACAGGGAAGGCTACACCTTC
TRBJ2-5,many,TRBV5-4,TRBD1,CASSPDRGSRQETQYF,TGTGCCAGCAGCCCAGACAGGGGGTCGCGTCAAGAGACCCAGTACTTC
TRBJ2-7,NA,TRBV18,NA,CASSPPSFAYEQYF,TGTGCCAGCTCACCACCGAGTTTCGCCTACGAGCAGTACTTC
TRBJ1-1,few,TRBV4-1,TRBD1,CASSHSVIAGGLMNTEAFF,TGCGCCAGCAGCCACTCGGTAATAGCAGGGGGGCTTATGAACACTGAAGCTTTCTTT
TRBJ1-4,NA,TRBV6-5,NA,CASETGSTNEKLFF,TGTGCCAGCGAGACGGGTTCAACTAATGAAAAACTGTTTTTT
TRBJ1-1,NA,TRBV19,NA,CASSILSGSTEAFF,TGTGCCAGTAGTATATTGAGCGGAAGCACTGAAGCTTTCTTT
TRBJ1-1,NA,TRBV18,TRBD1,CASSPGTGAEAFF,TGTGCCAGCTCACCCGGGACAGGGGCTGAAGCTTTCTTT
TRBJ1-6,NA,TRBV7-2,TRBD1,CASSLGTGWNSPLHF,TGTGCCAGCAGCTTGGGGACAGGGTGGAATTCACCCCTCCACTTT
TRBJ2-7,NA,TRBV30,NA,CACRPGGTSSLYEQYF,TGTGCCTGCCGACCTGGGGGGACCTCGTCCCTCTACGAGCAGTACTTC
TRBJ2-5,NA,TRBV19,NA,CASSPGIRETQYF,TGTGCCAGTAGTCCAGGAATCAGAGAGACCCAGTACTTC
TRBJ1-3,once,TRBV7-6,NA,CASSLRQGPTSGNTIYF,TGTGCCAGCAGCTTAAGGCAGGGGCCTACCTCTGGAAACACCATATATTTT
TRBJ1-1,NA,TRBV7-8,NA,CASSLTGNTEAFF,TGTGCCAGCAGTTTGACGGGTAACACTGAAGCTTTCTTT